This TCR beta chain was sequenced in a study of T cell responses to AZD1222 COVID-19 vaccine. Method: immunoSEQ multiplex PCR; TCRdb's copy keeps in-frame clones and lacks some. Of roughly 150,000 clones detected, roughly 92% appear once; the ten largest clones hold approximately 1.2%. Second-dose intervals of approximately 4 or approximately 12 weeks were pooled. This material consisted of peripheral blood, taken 28 days after the second AZD1222 dose. The origin of this receptor is an adult who received the AZD1222 COVID-19 vaccine.

The CDR3 DNA follows: TGTGCCAGCAGTGACAACACTGAAGCTTTCTTT. It specifies CASSDNTEAFF. The V gene is TRBV2, the J gene TRBJ1-1; D not certain. The CDR3 length is 11 residues. The V end lost 3 bases, the J end lost 2 bases, and 1 base lay between the germline ends. Germline values: CDR1 SNHLY, CDR2 FYNNEI.